Presented here are 30 T cell receptor beta chains from one specimen sequenced in a study of blood T cell repertoires in COVID-19. TCRdb's table, derived via immunoSEQ multiplex PCR, lists solely in-frame clones and lacks some. The sample yields 250,000 to 300,000 clones, 65% to 90% seen once. The specimen was peripheral blood. All receptors derive from a man between 50 and 59 years old with active or convalescent COVID-19.

This clone came up a few times. The identical CDR3 is also encoded by other nucleotide sequences in the sample. This rearrangement joins TRBV20-1 to TRBJ1-2; the match to TRBD1 covers 7 bases. Germline V gene data show CDR1 as DFQATT and CDR2 as SNEGSKA (reference sequence). The V and J ends lost 5 bases and 8 bases, in that order; junction bases with no gene match: 5. This CDR3 spans 11 amino acids. The CDR3 nucleotides read TGCAGTGCTGGCCGACAGGGCGGCTACACCTTC. It translates to CSAGRQGGYTF.

This chain links TRBV4-1 with TRBJ1-6; 8 bases agree with TRBD1. V was pared by 1 base and J by 7 bases, with 3 bases of the junction left unmatched. The length of the CDR3 is 15 residues. Germline V CDR1 and CDR2: MGHRA, YSYEKL. The CDR3 DNA is TGCGCCAGCAGCCAAGCAGGGGGCGGGAATTCACCCCTCCACTTT. Encoded protein: CASSQAGGGNSPLHF.

The V and J genes are TRBV4-2 and TRBJ2-3, with unresolved D. Trimming took off 1 base at V and 2 bases at J, with 10 bases between the two ends. The CDR3 totals 15 residues. Germline values: CDR1 LGHNA, CDR2 YNFKEQ. DNA of the CDR3: TGTGCCAGCAGCCAAGCATCCAATCCCACAGATACGCAGTATTTT. The encoded protein is CASSQASNPTDTQYF.

This chain connects TRBV9 to TRBJ2-5; D may be TRBD1 (5 bases). The V and J ends lost 3 bases and 4 bases respectively, with 16 bases between them. CDR3 length: 15 amino acids. The germline V gene has CDR1 SGDLS and CDR2 YYNGEE. The CDR3 nucleotides are TGTGCCAGCAGCGCCGCAGGGTGGGGCCGAGAGACCCAGTACTTC. Encoded protein: CASSAAGWGRETQYF.

This rearrangement joins TRBV6-5 to TRBJ1-2; D is possibly TRBD1 (5 bases). The germline gives CDR1 MNHEY, CDR2 SVGAGI. V shed 4 bases and J shed 7 bases, with 10 bases lying between them. The CDR3 length is 12 residues. As DNA, the CDR3 is TGTGCCAGCAGTTCAGGGAATAGTGGCTACACCTTC. Protein product: CASSSGNSGYTF.

The rearrangement joins TRBV28 to TRBJ2-7, with a weak D call TRBD1 (6 bases). The CDR3 consists of 14 residues. V lost 5 bases and J 2 bases, leaving 13 bases between the germline ends. Germline CDR1 MDHEN, CDR2 SYDVKM. The CDR3 reads CASSGTGSPYEQYF. In DNA form, the CDR3 reads TGTGCCAGCAGTGGTACAGGGTCCCCCTACGAGCAGTACTTC.

This chain connects TRBV6-5 to TRBJ1-3; TRBD1 might be the D (5 bases). Germline values: CDR1 MNHEY, CDR2 SVGAGI. The CDR3 is 15 amino acids. The V gene lost 8 bases and the J gene lost 2 bases, with 16 bases spanning the gap. The CDR3 DNA is TGTGCCAGCTCCGCCGGGGGACGGGCTGGAAACACCATATATTTT. Its protein is CASSAGGRAGNTIYF.

This clone appeared a single time. CDR3 nucleotide sequence: TGTGCCAGCAGTAGCCCGGGACTAGGCTACACAGATACGCAGTATTTT. Its translation: CASSSPGLGYTDTQYF. This rearrangement joins TRBV6-2 or TRBV6-3 to TRBJ2-3; 8 nucleotides line up with TRBD2. After removal of 5 bases from V and 2 bases from J, the junction contained 9 bases not matched to a gene. In germline, CDR1 is MNHEY, CDR2 SVGEGT. The CDR3 consists of 16 residues.

CDR3 loop: CASSFGQYTEAFF. The DNA of the CDR3 is TGTGCCAGCAGCTTCGGACAGTACACTGAAGCTTTCTTT. The rearrangement links TRBV5-4 to TRBJ1-1; a weak D match, TRBD1 (6 bases). V was clipped by 2 bases and J by 3 bases, with 8 bases between them. The V gene's germline CDR1 is SGHNT and CDR2 YYREEE (reference sequence). This CDR3 region has 13 residues.

CDR3 protein: CAWSGEIGNTIYF. CDR3 nucleotides: TGTGCCTGGAGTGGCGAAATTGGAAACACCATATATTTT. The rearrangement uses TRBV30 and TRBJ1-3; no clear D gene. This CDR3 is 13 amino acids long. The ends were cut back, 1 base at V and 3 bases at J, with 7 bases in the middle. The germline V gene encodes CDR1 GTSNPN and CDR2 SVGIG (reference sequence).

The chain joins TRBV11-2 to TRBJ2-3; TRBD2 matches at 14 bases. This CDR3 comprises 18 residues. J gave up 1 base and V 4 bases, and 7 bases lay outside the gene matches. CDR1 is SGHAT and CDR2 is FQNNGV in the germline V gene. The CDR3 region is CASSSGTSGSGRTDTQYF. The CDR3 DNA follows: TGTGCCAGCAGCTCCGGGACTAGCGGGAGCGGACGCACAGATACGCAGTATTTT.

The chain links TRBV7-8 to TRBJ2-7; D call uncertain. V was cut by 1 base and J by 1 base, with 5 bases left in between. CDR1 and CDR2 from the germline V gene are SGHVS and FQNEAQ. The CDR3 sequence is 13 residues long. CDR3 sequence reads: CASSLGLSYEQYF. CDR3 coding DNA: TGTGCCAGCAGCTTAGGCCTATCCTACGAGCAGTACTTC.

DNA of the CDR3: TGTGCCAGCACCATTGCCTTTACTGGCAGCGCCTTCAGCTTAGAGCAGTTCTTC. It yields the protein CASTIAFTGSAFSLEQFF. The chain links TRBV11-2 to TRBJ2-1, with no clear D. Trimming took off 7 bases at V and 10 bases at J, with 32 bases between the two ends. Germline CDR1 is SGHAT and CDR2 is FQNNGV. CDR3 length: 18 amino acids.

The chain couples TRBV15 to TRBJ2-1; 12 bases map to TRBD2. Trimming at V came to 0 bases and at J to 0 bases, leaving 9 bases not matched to a gene. The germline V gene has CDR1 LNHNV and CDR2 YYDKDF (reference sequence). This CDR3 has 20 amino acids. The CDR3 bases are TGTGCCACCAGCAGAGAAGGGCTAGCGGGAGGGCCCCGCTCCTACAATGAGCAGTTCTTC. Protein: CATSREGLAGGPRSYNEQFF. Variable domain in full (rest from reference TRBV15 and TRBJ2-1): DAMVIQNPRYQVTQFGKPVTLSCSQTLNHNVMYWYQQKSSQAPKLLFHYYDKDFNNEADTPDNFQSRRPNTSFCFLDIRSPGLGDTAMYLCATSREGLAGGPRSYNEQFFGPGTRLTVL.

DNA of the CDR3: TGTGCCAGTAGTATAGAGTCCAAAGGTCGCGGCACCATATATTTT. Protein: CASSIESKGRGTIYF. The chain employs TRBV19 and TRBJ1-3; D gene ambiguous. Germline V lookup: CDR1 LNHDA, CDR2 SQIVND (reference sequence). Trimming took off 0 bases at V and 9 bases at J, with 15 bases between the two ends. This CDR3 is built from 15 residues.

This clone was counted between two and nine times. The CDR3 here is CASTPRVNTEAFF. For the CDR3, the DNA is TGTGCCAGTACCCCGCGTGTAAACACTGAAGCTTTCTTT. The chain couples TRBV10-3 to TRBJ1-1; the D is unclear. V lost 10 bases to trimming and J lost 2 bases, with 14 bases between them. The CDR3 contains 13 residues. Germline V gene lookup returns CDR1 ENHRY and CDR2 SYGVKD.

The V and J genes are TRBV5-1 and TRBJ2-3; 8 positions agree with TRBD2. The V gene end was trimmed by 4 bases and the J gene end by 4 bases; junction bases not matched to a gene: 8. CDR3 size: 15 residues. Germline CDR1 is SGHRS and CDR2 is YFSETQ. The CDR3 DNA reads as TGCGCCAGCAGCCCAGGTCTAGCGGGTGCAGATACGCAGTATTTT. Encoded protein: CASSPGLAGADTQYF. Together with reference TRBV5-1 and TRBJ2-3, the CDR3 gives the full variable domain: KAGVTQTPRYLIKTRGQQVTLSCSPISGHRSVSWYQQTPGQGLQFLFEYFSETQRNKGNFPGRFSGRQFSNSRSEMNVSTLELGDSALYLCASSPGLAGADTQYFGPGTRLTVL.

This clone was picked up a small number of times. This chain links TRBV2 with TRBJ1-6; TRBD1 is a possible D gene (6 bases). V was trimmed by 2 bases and J by 0 bases, leaving 11 bases between them. This CDR3 has 17 amino acids. The germline CDR1 and CDR2 sequences are SNHLY and FYNNEI. Here the CDR3 DNA reads TGTGCCAGCAGTGAAAGGGGGGGCTACTCCTATAATTCACCCCTCCACTTT. This codes for CASSERGGYSYNSPLHF.

This clone has a single count. V gene TRBV12-3 or TRBV12-4 combines with J gene TRBJ1-2; D not resolved. V was trimmed by 1 base and J by 4 bases, leaving 7 bases between them. This CDR3 has 13 amino acids. CDR3 amino acids: CASSLGGFYGYTF. DNA for the CDR3: TGTGCCAGCAGTTTAGGCGGCTTCTATGGCTACACCTTC.

V and J are TRBV5-6 and TRBJ2-7, with D possibly TRBD2 on 5 matching bases. CDR1 is SGHDT and CDR2 is YYEEEE in the germline V gene. Trimming left V 1 base short and J 5 bases short, with 13 bases between. The CDR3 totals 14 residues. The CDR3 DNA sequence: TGTGCCAGCAGCTTGCCCTCTTCGGGGAACGAGCAGTACTTC. This sequence encodes CASSLPSSGNEQYF.

V gene TRBV5-1 combines with J gene TRBJ2-2, with 8 bases that match TRBD1. V was clipped by 2 bases and J by 4 bases; unmatched bases: 13. CDR3 size: 18 residues. In germline, CDR1 is SGHRS, CDR2 YFSETQ. This CDR3 reads CASSFRTGPSPITGELFF. In DNA form, the CDR3 reads TGCGCCAGCAGCTTCCGGACAGGGCCCTCACCCATCACCGGGGAGCTGTTTTTT.

The chain recombines TRBV5-1 with TRBJ1-1; D gene unclear. Germline V gives CDR1 SGHRS, CDR2 YFSETQ. V lost 4 bases and J 0 bases, leaving 10 bases between the germline ends. This CDR3 is built from 14 residues. The CDR3 DNA follows: TGCGCCAGCAGCGAAGGTCGGGTGAACACTGAAGCTTTCTTT. Translation gives CASSEGRVNTEAFF. Variable domain in full (rest from reference TRBV5-1 and TRBJ1-1): KAGVTQTPRYLIKTRGQQVTLSCSPISGHRSVSWYQQTPGQGLQFLFEYFSETQRNKGNFPGRFSGRQFSNSRSEMNVSTLELGDSALYLCASSEGRVNTEAFFGQGTRLTVV.

The rearrangement joins TRBV7-3 to TRBJ2-5; 7 nucleotides match TRBD2. CDR3 size: 15 residues. V shed 2 bases, J shed 3 bases, and the junction held 6 bases outside the gene matches. Germline assignment: CDR1 SGHTA and CDR2 FQGTGA. CDR3 DNA: TGTGCCAGCAGCTTAGGCACTAGCGAGAAAGAGACCCAGTACTTC. This gives the protein CASSLGTSEKETQYF.

The gene calls are TRBV9 and TRBJ2-2, with TRBD1 identical over 8 bases. This CDR3 has 19 residues. V was clipped by 0 bases and J by 6 bases; unmatched bases: 16. Germline assignment: CDR1 SGDLS and CDR2 YYNGEE. CDR3 amino acids: CASSVGGQGALIKAGELFF. The CDR3 bases are TGTGCCAGCAGCGTAGGTGGGCAGGGGGCGCTGATAAAGGCCGGGGAGCTGTTTTTT.

In DNA form, the CDR3 reads TGTGCCTGGAGCGAGGGCCAGGCCCCCGGCAGGCAACAAGCTTTCTTT. Amino acid sequence: CAWSEGQAPGRQQAFF. The genes are TRBV30 and TRBJ1-1; D is uncertain. The CDR3 is 16 residues long. Germline CDR1 reads GTSNPN; CDR2 reads SVGIG (reference sequence). Trimming pared 3 bases from V and 9 bases from J, leaving 26 bases between.

J is TRBJ2-3 and V is TRBV4-2, with 13 bases that match TRBD2. Germline V gives CDR1 LGHNA, CDR2 YNFKEQ. The CDR3 loop spans 21 amino acids. The V gene end was trimmed by 4 bases and the J gene end by 0 bases; junction bases not matched to a gene: 16. DNA for the CDR3: TGTGCCAGCAGCCCCCGCCAGACAGGACTAGCGGGAGTCGAGAGCACAGATACGCAGTATTTT. It codes for CASSPRQTGLAGVESTDTQYF.

This sequence joins TRBV19 and TRBJ2-2; 7 positions match TRBD2. Trimming at V came to 4 bases and at J to 0 bases, leaving 5 bases not matched to a gene. The germline gives CDR1 LNHDA, CDR2 SQIVND (reference sequence). This CDR3 has 16 residues. The CDR3 reads CASSTSTSSNTGELFF. The CDR3 DNA reads TGTGCCAGTAGTACATCGACTAGCTCGAACACCGGGGAGCTGTTTTTT.

The gene calls are TRBV24-1 and TRBJ1-4; D is uncertain. Trimming took off 5 bases at V and 7 bases at J, with 16 bases between the two ends. The CDR3 contains 15 residues. Per germline, CDR1 KGHDR and CDR2 SFDVKD. This chain's CDR3 is CATSARTATGEKLFF. CDR3 DNA sequence: TGTGCCACCAGTGCCCGGACTGCGACGGGTGAAAAACTGTTTTTT.

The V and J genes are TRBV7-9 and TRBJ2-1; D may be TRBD2 (5 bases). This CDR3 comprises 17 residues. Germline lookup yields CDR1 SEHNR and CDR2 FQNEAQ (reference sequence). V lost 5 bases and J lost 4, with 21 bases in between. CDR3 residues: CASSPPLPSNRYNEQFF. In DNA form, the CDR3 reads TGTGCCAGCAGCCCGCCCCTGCCTAGCAACCGTTACAATGAGCAGTTCTTC.

This chain joins TRBV18 and TRBJ1-1; possibly TRBD1 for D (5 bases). The CDR3 has 14 residues. The germline V gene encodes CDR1 KGHSH and CDR2 LQKENI. V was pared by 6 bases and J by 1 base, with 12 bases between. This CDR3 is CASSQRQGNTEAFF. CDR3 nucleotides: TGTGCCAGCTCTCAACGGCAGGGGAACACTGAAGCTTTCTTT. The full variable domain, with the rest looked up from reference TRBV18 and TRBJ1-1, is NAGVMQNPRHLVRRRGQEARLRCSPMKGHSHVYWYRQLPEEGLKFMVYLQKENIIDESGMPKERFSAEFPKEGPSILRIQQVVRGDSAAYFCASSQRQGNTEAFFGQGTRLTVV.